These 8 T cell receptor beta chains were sequenced from one sample in a study of T cells in Graves' hyperthyroidism and ophthalmopathy (dated by TCRdb to about 2019). The method behind the library was multiplex PCR. Sequenced using an Illumina HiSeq 2000. The TCR beta CDR3 regions were amplified from the RNA transcripts. The TCR CDR3 was subjected to a first round of RT-PCR using the HTBI primer set and the Qiagen OneStep RT-PCR kit. TCRdb reprocessed the public reads (quality trimming at Q25 with fastp, clone calling with MiXCR) and kept in-frame beta chains. Identical CDR3 protein sequences are pooled into one entry, listed with their most common genes and DNA. For this sample there are some 760,000 distinct CDR3 sequences; approximately 15% appear just once. Together, the top ten hold roughly 10% of the sample. Sequenced sample: blood. The receptors here all came from a young woman with Graves' hyperthyroidism.

The J gene is TRBJ2-5, the V gene TRBV7-9, with 9 positions matching TRBD1. The CDR3 is 19 residues long. V lost 1 base, J lost 5 bases, and 17 bases stayed unmatched. The germline V gene encodes CDR1 SEHNR and CDR2 FQNEAQ (reference sequence). The CDR3 protein is CASSLVGTGLPPGWETQYF. For the CDR3, the DNA is TGTGCCAGCAGCTTAGTAGGGACAGGGTTACCACCGGGATGGGAGACCCAGTACTTC.

In this sample, this clonotype turned up many times. V gene TRBV20-1 combines with J gene TRBJ1-5; 7 nucleotides agree with TRBD1. This CDR3 is built from 16 residues. J gave up 0 bases and V 0 bases, and 5 bases lay outside the gene matches. The germline V gene has CDR1 DFQATT and CDR2 SNEGSKA (reference sequence). In nucleotides, the CDR3 is TGCAGTGCTAGAGAGTTAACAGGGGATAGCAATCAGCCCCAGCATTTT. It yields the protein CSARELTGDSNQPQHF.

The chain links TRBV11-2 to TRBJ2-5, with a possible D match to TRBD2 (5 bases). The CDR3 is 16 amino acids. V dropped 5 bases and J dropped 2 bases, with 18 bases sitting between them. Germline V gives CDR1 SGHAT, CDR2 FQNNGV. CDR3 loop: CASSRHKPERQETQYF. Written as DNA, the CDR3 is TGTGCCAGCAGCCGCCATAAACCGGAGCGGCAAGAGACCCAGTACTTC.

The chain couples TRBV19 to TRBJ2-2; 14 positions match TRBD2. The V and J ends lost 7 bases and 3 bases, in that order; junction bases with no gene match: 7. Germline V gene sequence: CDR1 LNHDA, CDR2 SQIVND (reference sequence). This CDR3 has 17 residues. CDR3 protein: CASMTSGRAGYTGELFF. CDR3 DNA sequence: TGTGCCAGTATGACTAGCGGGAGGGCCGGCTACACCGGGGAGCTGTTTTTT.

The chain employs TRBV4-1 and TRBJ1-4; 8 nucleotides align to TRBD1. CDR1 is MGHRA and CDR2 is YSYEKL in the germline V gene. The CDR3 has 18 residues. Losses at the gene ends were 4 bases for V and 7 bases for J; bases not matched to a gene: 17. This CDR3 reads CASSPTGTGIISAEKLFF. In DNA form, the CDR3 reads TGCGCCAGCAGCCCTACCGGGACAGGAATAATAAGCGCTGAAAAACTGTTTTTT.

This clonotype was counted only a few times. This chain joins TRBV7-2 and TRBJ2-7; D gene unclear. This CDR3 is built from 15 residues. Between the trimmed V and J ends, which lost 2 bases and 5 bases, there was a span of 16 bases. Germline V gene data show CDR1 as SGHTA and CDR2 as FQGNSA. Here the CDR3 DNA reads TGTGCCAGCAGCTTATTTTGGGCCCGGGTGGACGAGCAGTACTTC. Translated, it gives CASSLFWARVDEQYF.

This clonotype was seen many times. The chain couples TRBV4-1 to TRBJ2-3; TRBD2 matches 9 bases. The CDR3 sequence is 16 residues long. V lost 2 bases to trimming and J lost 2 bases; unmatched junction nucleotides: 5. The germline V gene has CDR1 MGHRA and CDR2 YSYEKL. The CDR3: CASSQRASGITDTQYF. As DNA, the CDR3 is TGCGCCAGCAGCCAACGAGCTAGCGGGATCACAGATACGCAGTATTTT.

The V call is TRBV6-1, the J call TRBJ2-1, with TRBD2 matching over 8 bases. CDR1 and CDR2 (germline): MNHNS, SASEGT. V lost 6 bases, J lost 1 base, and 5 bases stayed unmatched. The CDR3 length is 15 residues. In DNA, the CDR3 is TGTGCCAGCAGCCCCGAGCGGGAGTCCTACAATGAGCAGTTCTTC. It codes for CASSPERESYNEQFF.